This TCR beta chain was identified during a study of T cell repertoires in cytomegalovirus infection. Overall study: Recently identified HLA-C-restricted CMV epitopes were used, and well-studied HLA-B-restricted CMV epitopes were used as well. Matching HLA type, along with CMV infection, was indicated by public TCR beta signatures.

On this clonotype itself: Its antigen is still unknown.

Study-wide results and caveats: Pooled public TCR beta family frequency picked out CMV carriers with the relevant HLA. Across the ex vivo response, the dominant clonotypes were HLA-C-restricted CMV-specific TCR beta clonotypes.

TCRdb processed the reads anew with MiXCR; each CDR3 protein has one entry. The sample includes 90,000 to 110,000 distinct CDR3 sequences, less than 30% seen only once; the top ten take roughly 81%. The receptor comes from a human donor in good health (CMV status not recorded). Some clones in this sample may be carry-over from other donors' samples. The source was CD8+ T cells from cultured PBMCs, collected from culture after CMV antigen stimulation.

CDR3 in amino acids: CSARGEGDTEAFF. The CDR3 bases are TGCAGTGCTAGAGGTGAGGGGGACACTGAAGCTTTCTTT. The chain has TRBV20-1 and TRBJ1-1; D may be TRBD1 (6 bases). Germline CDR1 DFQATT, CDR2 SNEGSKA (reference sequence). The CDR3 contains 13 residues. Between the trimmed V and J ends, which lost 1 base and 3 bases, there was a span of 9 bases.